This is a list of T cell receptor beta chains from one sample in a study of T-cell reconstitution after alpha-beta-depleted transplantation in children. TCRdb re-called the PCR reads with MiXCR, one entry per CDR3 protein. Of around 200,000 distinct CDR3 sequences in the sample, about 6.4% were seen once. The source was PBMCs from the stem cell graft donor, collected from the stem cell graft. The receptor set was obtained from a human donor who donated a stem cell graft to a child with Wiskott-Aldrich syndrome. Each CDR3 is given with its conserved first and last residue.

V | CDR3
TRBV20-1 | CSARGSNQPQHF
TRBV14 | CASSLGPFQETQYF
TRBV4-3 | CASSRFTSGNSDTQYF
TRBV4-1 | CASSQVSRSGQYF
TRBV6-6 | CASSYRTDTQYF
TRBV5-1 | CASSSTDGYNEQFF
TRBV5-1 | CASSAGLAGTDTQYF
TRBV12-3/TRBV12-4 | CASSLFKFASGSRSYNEQFF
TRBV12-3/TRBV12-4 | CASSLIDSGAEQYF
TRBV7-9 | CASSLKGETNEKLFF
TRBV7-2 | CASSSWPQGDTQYF
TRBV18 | CASFPLQGDTQYF
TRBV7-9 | CASSLAGYNTEAFF
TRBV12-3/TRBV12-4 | CASSSDPGGYQPQHF
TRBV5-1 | CASSLVPSRTSESYEQYF
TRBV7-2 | CASSLAGTGGLYEQYF
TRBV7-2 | CASSFAGGTEAFF
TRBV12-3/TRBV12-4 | CASSGASGGALDTQYF
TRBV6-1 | CASSRQGSGNTGELFF
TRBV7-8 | CASGLGRPLGTEAFF
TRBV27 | CASSLRLAGGLHTDTQYF
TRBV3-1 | CASSQGLPGSSSTGELFF
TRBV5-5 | CASRGPSSYEQYF
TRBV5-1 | CASSLEGGADNEQFF
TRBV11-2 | CASSPRLAGPYEQYF
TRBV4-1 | CASSQEPPTSAYNEQFF
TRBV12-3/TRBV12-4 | CASSVQGKGNQPQHF
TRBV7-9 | CASSRNRGEGYGYTF
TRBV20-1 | CSASQPDTQYF
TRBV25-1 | CASSEPGGLGQPQHF
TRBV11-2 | CASSSSGTRAGTQYF
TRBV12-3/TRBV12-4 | CASSPRGTGELFF
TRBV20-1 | CSARTGPGEAFF
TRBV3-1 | CASSQDQITEAFF
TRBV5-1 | CASSLRGRGYEQYF
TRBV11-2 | CASSLDQGYGALRDTQYF
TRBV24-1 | CASSGGAYNEQFF
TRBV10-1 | CASSAVTYEQYF
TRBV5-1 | CASSPGTSGSLYNEQFF
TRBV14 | CASSQDFQPGSPSYNEQFF
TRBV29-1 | CSAGQGKYEQYF
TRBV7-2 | CASSLAPGVDYGYTF
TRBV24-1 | CATSDLHGSAKNEQFF
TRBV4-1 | CASSQGSNTEAFF
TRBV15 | CATSRDATNEKLFF
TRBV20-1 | CSVQENTGELFF
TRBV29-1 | CSVALTDTEAFF
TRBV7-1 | CASSSYTGSHNEQFF
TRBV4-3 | CASSQENQNTGELFF
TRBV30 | CAWGPPEGYTEAFF
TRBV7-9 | CASSILALAAGDEQFF
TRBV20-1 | CSAYYRGDNEQFF
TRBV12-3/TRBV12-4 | CASNPGTDDTQYF
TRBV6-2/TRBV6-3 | CASSWGKETQYF
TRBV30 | CAWSVIDGTYEQYF
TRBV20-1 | CSARTGTWGTNEQFF